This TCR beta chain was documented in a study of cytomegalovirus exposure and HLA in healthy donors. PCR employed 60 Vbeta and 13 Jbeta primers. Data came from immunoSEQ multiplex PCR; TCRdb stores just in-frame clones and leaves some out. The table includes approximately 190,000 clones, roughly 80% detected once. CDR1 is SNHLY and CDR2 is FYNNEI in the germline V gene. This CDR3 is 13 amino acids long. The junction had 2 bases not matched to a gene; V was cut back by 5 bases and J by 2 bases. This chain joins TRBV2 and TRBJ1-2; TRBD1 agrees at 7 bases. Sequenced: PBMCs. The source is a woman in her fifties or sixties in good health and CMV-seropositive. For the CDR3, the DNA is TGTGCCAGCAGTAAGGACAGGAACTATGGCTACACCTTC. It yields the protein CASSKDRNYGYTF.